This T cell receptor (beta chain) was recorded in a study of T cell repertoires in cytomegalovirus infection (dated 2019 in TCRdb). Background for the entire study: Because public TCR beta signatures pointed to carriage of CMV infection together with the matching HLA type, the HLA type of each donor mattered for the analysis. The paper as a whole reports these results and caveats: In both this cohort and an independent roughly 400-donor cohort, the cumulative frequency of public TCR beta family members distinguished carriers of CMV infection plus the relevant HLA type. The ex vivo response was dominated by HLA-C-restricted CMV-specific TCR beta clonotypes, and the single most frequent clonotype in two of eight donors was supplied by these HLA-C-restricted clonotypes.

The germline V gene encodes CDR1 DFQATT and CDR2 SNEGSKA (reference sequence). V trim: 5 bases; J trim: 4 bases; unmatched bases: 14. The CDR3 numbers 17 residues from cysteine through phenylalanine. The read is trimmed to its CDR3 DNA, 51 bases read in frame from base 1. About this clonotype: Its antigen is not yet known. Base quality data are lacking; no much larger clone is found one base away.

This sample was sequenced with an Illumina HiSeq 1500. TCRdb passed the public sequencing reads through fastp at Q25 and MiXCR, retaining productive beta sequences. Every CDR3 protein is listed once, alongside the most common genes and DNA of its rows. The sample contains 450,000 to 650,000 distinct CDR3 sequences, 26% of them found a single time. The ten largest clones add up to about 13% of the sample. This sequence originates from a human donor in good health (CMV status not recorded). Some clones in this sample may be carry-over from other donors' samples. The sequencing sample was made of PBMCs. The chain uses TRBV20-1 and TRBJ2-1; a stretch of 10 junction bases matches TRBD2. The DNA sequence is as follows: TGCAGTGCTCTACTAGCGGGAAGAGACCCCGTTTACAATGAGCAGTTCTTC. It is translated as CSALLAGRDPVYNEQFF.